One sample yielded the 16 T cell receptor beta chains listed below, sequenced in a study of cytomegalovirus exposure and HLA in healthy donors. Primers: 60 Vbeta forward and 13 Jbeta reverse. Profiled with immunoSEQ multiplex PCR; TCRdb holds only in-frame clones, not every one. The sample consists of 90,000 to 150,000 clones, roughly 80% of them appearing once. Sequences were obtained from PBMCs. These receptors all come from a middle-aged man in good health and CMV-seropositive.

The gene calls are TRBV7-8 and TRBJ1-2, with unresolved D. The ends were cut back, 1 base at V and 6 bases at J, with 12 bases in the middle. CDR3 length equals 14 residues. CDR1 SGHVS and CDR2 FQNEAQ come from the germline V gene. The CDR3 DNA reads TGTGCCAGCAGCTTAGGGGGAGAGGGCGATGGCTACACCTTC. The encoded protein is CASSLGGEGDGYTF.

In DNA, the CDR3 is TGTGCCAGCAGCAATCTAGTGGGACTACGGGACAGGACATTCTACGAGCAGTACTTC. Translation gives CASSNLVGLRDRTFYEQYF. The V gene is TRBV11-2, the J gene TRBJ2-7, with D tentatively TRBD1 (8 bases). Trimming removed 5 bases at V and 3 bases at J, with 29 bases between. CDR3 size: 19 residues. Germline CDR1 SGHAT, CDR2 FQNNGV.

The gene calls are TRBV30 and TRBJ1-2; 10 bases agree with TRBD1. The CDR3 length is 13 residues. The V and J ends lost 5 bases and 8 bases, in that order; junction bases with no gene match: 8. The germline V gene has CDR1 GTSNPN and CDR2 SVGIG (reference sequence). The CDR3 nucleotides are TGTGCCTGGGGTGGACAGGGGGTGCGGGGCTACACCTTC. The encoded protein is CAWGGQGVRGYTF.

CDR3 amino acids: CASSPLGGGSGELFF. CDR3 nucleotide sequence: TGTGCCAGCAGCCCCCTTGGGGGGGGCTCCGGGGAGCTGTTTTTT. The rearrangement links TRBV4-2 to TRBJ2-2, with a weak D call TRBD2 (7 bases). V was clipped by 4 bases and J by 6 bases, with 15 bases between them. Germline V gene lookup returns CDR1 LGHNA and CDR2 YNFKEQ. The length of the CDR3 is 15 residues.

This sequence joins TRBV19 and TRBJ1-1, with a weak D call TRBD1 (5 bases). In germline, CDR1 is LNHDA, CDR2 SQIVND (reference sequence). This CDR3 is built from 14 residues. V gave up 2 bases and J gave up 4 bases, with 11 bases separating them. The CDR3 is CASSINLRATEAFF. The CDR3 region has the DNA TGTGCCAGTAGTATAAACCTCAGGGCCACTGAAGCTTTCTTT. The entire variable domain, with the rest obtained from reference TRBV19 and TRBJ1-1, is as follows: DGGITQSPKYLFRKEGQNVTLSCEQNLNHDAMYWYRQDPGQGLRLIYYSQIVNDFQKGDIAEGYSVSREKKESFPLTVTSAQKNPTAFYLCASSINLRATEAFFGQGTRLTVV.

J is TRBJ2-5 and V is TRBV2, with 7 bases that match TRBD1. Germline-derived CDR1 and CDR2 are SNHLY and FYNNEI. V was clipped by 3 bases and J by 1 base; unmatched bases: 5. The CDR3 consists of 15 residues. The CDR3 spells CASSELGTAQETQYF. CDR3 DNA sequence: TGTGCCAGCAGTGAGCTGGGGACAGCCCAAGAGACCCAGTACTTC.

The chain links TRBV4-3 to TRBJ1-5, with a weak D call TRBD1 (6 bases). Trimming removed 0 bases from V and 2 bases from J, with 11 bases in between. The CDR3 covers 16 residues. Germline lookup yields CDR1 LGHNA and CDR2 YSLEER. CDR3 residues: CASSQEAGVGNQPQHF. The CDR3 bases are TGCGCCAGCAGCCAAGAGGCAGGGGTCGGCAATCAGCCCCAGCATTTT.

This clone is medium-sized (0.01 to 0.1%) in the sample. The chain combines TRBV6-1 with TRBJ1-3, with 7 bases matching TRBD1. The J segment lost 2 bases and the V segment lost 7 bases, leaving 8 bases of the junction unmatched. Germline-derived CDR1 and CDR2 are MNHNS and SASEGT. There are 15 residues in the CDR3. The CDR3, as DNA: TGTGCCAGCAACAGGGGCGATTTGACTGGAAACACCATATATTTT. Translating it yields CASNRGDLTGNTIYF.

V usage is TRBV9 and J usage is TRBJ2-3; weak D call: TRBD2 (6 bases). The CDR3 is 16 residues long. V lost 2 bases to trimming and J lost 1 base, with 14 bases between them. The germline V gene encodes CDR1 SGDLS and CDR2 YYNGEE. The CDR3 DNA sequence: TGTGCCAGCAGCGTCACCAGGGCTAGCGGCACAGATACGCAGTATTTT. Its translation: CASSVTRASGTDTQYF.

The chain has TRBV4-1 and TRBJ2-3; 7 nucleotides match TRBD2. This CDR3 contains 18 residues. Trimming took 0 bases from V and 2 from J; bases not matched to a gene: 11. Germline assignment: CDR1 MGHRA and CDR2 YSYEKL. CDR3 sequence reads: CASSQDVPVRGFTDTQYF. The CDR3 DNA reads as TGCGCCAGCAGCCAAGACGTTCCCGTGCGGGGGTTCACAGATACGCAGTATTTT.

This clone was observed a few times. This chain joins TRBV7-9 and TRBJ1-2; perhaps TRBD1 as D (5 bases). V dropped 5 bases and J dropped 6 bases, with 22 bases sitting between them. The CDR3 is made up of 16 amino acids. The V gene's germline CDR1 is SEHNR and CDR2 FQNEAQ (reference sequence). The CDR3 DNA reads TGTGCCAGCAGCCACGCGGGGCTCCGGGCTATTAATGGCTACACCTTC. Protein sequence: CASSHAGLRAINGYTF.

In DNA form, the CDR3 reads TGTGCCAGCAGTCAACCCCAGACAGGCCCCAACCTCTCCTACGAGCAGTACTTC. It specifies CASSQPQTGPNLSYEQYF. The V call is TRBV2, the J call TRBJ2-7, with D possibly being TRBD1 (6 bases). Germline V gene lookup returns CDR1 SNHLY and CDR2 FYNNEI. CDR3 length: 18 residues. V was cut by 5 bases and J by 0 bases, with 23 bases left in between. Complete variable domain (other parts from reference TRBV2 and TRBJ2-7): EPEVTQTPSHQVTQMGQEVILRCVPISNHLYFYWYRQILGQKVEFLVSFYNNEISEKSEIFDDQFSVERPDGSNFTLKIRSTKLEDSAMYFCASSQPQTGPNLSYEQYFGPGTRLTVT.

The gene calls are TRBV27 and TRBJ1-5, with 8 bases aligning to TRBD1. Losses at the gene ends were 6 bases for V and 5 bases for J; bases not matched to a gene: 9. Germline V lookup: CDR1 MNHEY, CDR2 SMNVEV (reference sequence). The CDR3 sequence is 15 residues long. In DNA, the CDR3 is TGTGCCAGCAGGGTCGGGGGGACAGGACATCAGCCCCAGCATTTT. Translated: CASRVGGTGHQPQHF.

The V gene is TRBV9, the J gene TRBJ1-5; 12 nucleotides match TRBD1. The J segment lost 7 bases and the V segment lost 4 bases, leaving 18 bases of the junction unmatched. The CDR3 sequence is 19 residues long. Per the germline V gene, CDR1 is SGDLS and CDR2 is YYNGEE. In nucleotides, the CDR3 is TGTGCCAGCAGCCCTGAGGGAGGGACCGGGACAGGGGGCCGGCAGCCCCAGCATTTT. Protein: CASSPEGGTGTGGRQPQHF.

This clone was seen more than once but under ten times. The chain recombines TRBV28 with TRBJ1-2, with D possibly matching TRBD1 (5 bases). The CDR3 contains 13 residues. Germline V CDR1 and CDR2: MDHEN, SYDVKM. Trimming removed 2 bases from V and 8 bases from J, with 12 bases in between. As DNA, the CDR3 is TGTGCCAGCAGTTTAGGACAAGGATACGGCTACACCTTC. Its translation is CASSLGQGYGYTF.

This clone is a singleton in its sample. The CDR3 loop is CSARVNTEAFF. Here the CDR3 DNA reads TGCAGTGCGAGGGTTAACACTGAAGCTTTCTTT. The chain uses TRBV20-1 and TRBJ1-1; D is ambiguous. Germline CDR1 reads DFQATT; CDR2 reads SNEGSKA (reference sequence). V was pared by 6 bases and J by 2 bases, with 7 bases between. This CDR3 comprises 11 residues.